These 4 T cell receptor beta chains came from one sample sequenced in a study of cytomegalovirus exposure and HLA in healthy donors. Here immunoSEQ multiplex PCR was the method, and the copy in TCRdb shows in-frame clones only, minus some. The repertoire includes fewer than 250,000 clones, over 65% of them detected once, and around 5.6% sits in the top ten. What was sequenced was PBMCs. All receptors come from a young woman in good health and CMV-seronegative.

The chain links TRBV5-1 to TRBJ1-1; TRBD1 matches at 12 bases. Trimming removed 1 base from V and 3 bases from J; junction bases left unmatched: 7. The CDR3 contains 17 residues. Germline values: CDR1 SGHRS, CDR2 YFSETQ. The CDR3 DNA reads TGCGCCAGCAGCTTGCGGCCGGGACAGGGGGCTTACACTGAAGCTTTCTTT. It is translated as CASSLRPGQGAYTEAFF.

This chain joins TRBV2 and TRBJ2-1; TRBD2 aligns across 10 bases. Germline-derived CDR1 and CDR2 are SNHLY and FYNNEI. Trimming cost V 7 bases and J 2 bases; bases outside gene matches: 5. This CDR3 is built from 15 residues. DNA of the CDR3: TGTGCCAGCATTCGGACTAGCGGAGCCTACAATGAGCAGTTCTTC. Translated: CASIRTSGAYNEQFF.

This chain connects TRBV11-1 to TRBJ2-7; the match to TRBD2 covers 11 bases. There are 17 residues in the CDR3. CDR1 and CDR2 (germline): SGHAT, FQDESV (reference sequence). The J segment lost 8 bases and the V segment lost 6 bases, leaving 18 bases of the junction unmatched. In nucleotides, the CDR3 is TGTGCCAGCAGTTCCGGGACTAGCGGAACCCCGACCCCTCAGCAGTACTTC. Amino acids: CASSSGTSGTPTPQQYF.

The chain recombines TRBV29-1 with TRBJ2-4; a weak D match, TRBD2 (6 bases). Trimming removed 1 base at V and 4 bases at J, with 11 bases between. Germline values: CDR1 SQVTM, CDR2 ANQGSEA. This CDR3 contains 14 residues. This chain's CDR3 is CSVEGLGTKNIQYF. The CDR3 DNA reads TGCAGCGTTGAAGGGCTGGGGACTAAAAACATTCAGTACTTC. The whole variable domain, filled in from reference TRBV29-1 and TRBJ2-4, reads SAVISQKPSRDICQRGTSLTIQCQVDSQVTMMFWYRQQPGQSLTLIATANQGSEATYESGFVIDKFPISRPNLTFSTLTVSNMSPEDSSIYLCSVEGLGTKNIQYFGAGTRLSVL.